A selection of T cell receptor beta chains follows, all from one sample in a study of early T cells in non-severe SARS-CoV-2 infection. MiXCR, applied by TCRdb to the 5' RACE reads, yields one record per CDR3 protein. The table lists some 57,000 distinct CDR3 sequences, 8.5% to 12% of them singletons, with about 5% in the top ten. The sample comprised whole blood. The receptors originated from an adult who was a healthcare worker with PCR-confirmed SARS-CoV-2 infection or an uninfected control (not recorded which). The CDR3 runs from the conserved cysteine through the conserved F or W. The order of the fields is clone size, V gene, D gene, J gene, CDR3 protein, CDR3 DNA. The D gene is left open where the match is weak. Clone size, where shown, is once, few, many, or a class for clones that have expanded.

size: many
V: TRBV10-2
D: TRBD1
J: TRBJ1-2
CDR3: CASSESTGHYGYTF
DNA: TGCGCCAGCAGTGAGTCGACAGGGCACTATGGCTACACCTTC

size: many
V: TRBV7-2
D: -
J: TRBJ1-5
CDR3: CASSLWPNNQPQHF
DNA: TGTGCCAGCAGCTTATGGCCCAACAATCAGCCCCAGCATTTT

size: -
V: TRBV2
D: -
J: TRBJ2-7
CDR3: CASSEDSWSEQYF
DNA: TGTGCCAGCAGTGAGGATTCTTGGAGCGAGCAGTACTTC

size: many
V: TRBV6-6
D: TRBD1
J: TRBJ1-4
CDR3: CASTKQGAPNEKLFF
DNA: TGTGCCAGCACTAAACAGGGGGCGCCTAATGAAAAACTGTTTTTT

size: many
V: TRBV3-1
D: -
J: TRBJ1-2
CDR3: CASSQDRVGYTF
DNA: TGTGCCAGCAGCCAAGACAGGGTTGGCTACACCTTC

size: many
V: TRBV5-1
D: TRBD1
J: TRBJ2-1
CDR3: CASSQGQGGYDEQFF
DNA: TGCGCCAGCAGCCAGGGACAGGGAGGCTACGATGAGCAGTTCTTC

size: many
V: TRBV20-1
D: TRBD2
J: TRBJ2-1
CDR3: CSAPGLATSNEQFF
DNA: TGCAGTGCTCCGGGACTAGCGACCTCTAATGAGCAGTTCTTC

size: -
V: TRBV12-3/TRBV12-4
D: TRBD2
J: TRBJ2-1
CDR3: CASSQQRDPYNEQFF
DNA: TGTGCCAGCAGTCAACAGCGGGACCCCTACAATGAGCAGTTCTTC

size: many
V: TRBV29-1
D: TRBD2
J: TRBJ2-7
CDR3: CSVEDRVTSGSYEQYF
DNA: TGCAGCGTTGAAGATCGGGTGACTAGCGGGTCCTACGAGCAGTACTTC

size: many
V: TRBV20-1
D: TRBD1
J: TRBJ2-7
CDR3: CSARQGIYEQYF
DNA: TGCAGTGCGAGACAGGGCATCTACGAGCAGTACTTC

size: -
V: TRBV2
D: -
J: TRBJ1-4
CDR3: CASRAGKLFF
DNA: TGTGCCAGCAGAGCCGGGAAACTGTTTTTT

size: -
V: TRBV5-1
D: -
J: TRBJ2-2
CDR3: CASSLDSHTGELFF
DNA: TGCGCCAGCAGCTTGGACTCCCACACCGGGGAGCTGTTTTTT

size: -
V: TRBV30
D: -
J: TRBJ2-2
CDR3: CAWSPSETGELFF
DNA: TGTGCCTGGAGTCCTTCGGAAACCGGGGAGCTGTTTTTT

size: -
V: TRBV10-1
D: -
J: TRBJ2-7
CDR3: CASSDPSSYDQYF
DNA: TGCGCCAGCAGTGATCCGAGCTCCTACGATCAGTACTTC

size: few
V: TRBV6-2/TRBV6-3
D: TRBD2
J: TRBJ2-1
CDR3: CASSHSLAGAVRNEQFF
DNA: TGTGCCAGCAGTCACTCCTTAGCGGGAGCTGTGCGCAATGAGCAGTTCTTC

size: few
V: TRBV9
D: -
J: TRBJ2-3
CDR3: CASSYQTGPTSTDTQYF
DNA: TGTGCCAGCAGCTACCAAACAGGACCGACTAGCACAGATACGCAGTATTTT

size: many
V: TRBV10-3
D: -
J: TRBJ1-1
CDR3: CAISESFGGRNTEAFF
DNA: TGTGCCATCAGTGAGTCATTTGGAGGGAGGAACACTGAAGCTTTCTTT

size: -
V: TRBV5-1
D: TRBD1
J: TRBJ2-5
CDR3: CASSQGGVETQYF
DNA: TGCGCCAGTAGCCAAGGGGGCGTTGAGACCCAGTACTTC

size: many
V: TRBV7-9
D: -
J: TRBJ2-7
CDR3: CASSSLTPYEQYF
DNA: TGTGCCAGCAGCTCACTTACCCCCTACGAGCAGTACTTC

size: few
V: TRBV2
D: -
J: TRBJ2-3
CDR3: CASSEEFGGSTDTQYF
DNA: TGTGCCAGCAGTGAAGAGTTCGGCGGGAGCACAGATACGCAGTATTTT

size: -
V: TRBV29-1
D: -
J: TRBJ2-5
CDR3: CSVGTTLGETQYF
DNA: TGCAGCGTTGGGACTACCCTTGGAGAGACCCAGTACTTC

size: many
V: TRBV5-1
D: -
J: TRBJ2-7
CDR3: CASSLDPSYYEQYF
DNA: TGCGCCAGCAGCTTGGACCCAAGTTACTACGAGCAGTACTTC

size: -
V: TRBV7-8
D: TRBD2
J: TRBJ2-3
CDR3: CASSPLAGGPDTQYF
DNA: TGTGCCAGCAGCCCTCTAGCGGGAGGGCCAGATACGCAGTATTTT

size: few
V: TRBV7-9
D: -
J: TRBJ2-4
CDR3: CASSLEANIQYF
DNA: TGTGCCAGCAGCTTAGAAGCGAACATTCAGTACTTC

size: -
V: TRBV12-3/TRBV12-4
D: -
J: TRBJ2-1
CDR3: CASSSRADEQFF
DNA: TGTGCCAGCAGTTCACGGGCGGATGAGCAGTTCTTC

size: -
V: TRBV20-1
D: TRBD1
J: TRBJ2-7
CDR3: CSATSEGAAYEQYF
DNA: TGCAGTGCTACCTCCGAGGGGGCCGCCTACGAGCAGTACTTC

size: many
V: TRBV9
D: -
J: TRBJ2-7
CDR3: CASSEYEGIPLYEQYF
DNA: TGTGCCAGCAGCGAATATGAGGGGATACCCCTCTACGAGCAGTACTTC

size: many
V: TRBV11-2
D: TRBD2
J: TRBJ2-2
CDR3: CASIKRGVPGELFF
DNA: TGTGCCAGCATTAAGCGGGGAGTCCCCGGGGAGCTGTTTTTT

size: many
V: TRBV6-5
D: -
J: TRBJ2-7
CDR3: CASSYGPPSPYEQYF
DNA: TGTGCCAGCAGTTATGGGCCCCCGTCTCCCTACGAGCAGTACTTC

size: -
V: TRBV12-3/TRBV12-4
D: -
J: TRBJ2-7
CDR3: CASTPGIDYEQYF
DNA: TGTGCCAGCACCCCGGGTATCGATTACGAGCAGTACTTC

size: -
V: TRBV29-1
D: TRBD2
J: TRBJ2-5
CDR3: CSVGRAGETQYF
DNA: TGCAGCGTCGGGAGGGCCGGGGAGACCCAGTACTTC

size: many
V: TRBV20-1
D: TRBD2
J: TRBJ2-7
CDR3: CSALRASGGAKFYEQYF
DNA: TGCAGTGCCCTACGAGCTAGCGGGGGGGCTAAATTCTACGAGCAGTACTTC

size: many
V: TRBV20-1
D: TRBD2
J: TRBJ2-7
CDR3: CSASIPSGSYEQYF
DNA: TGCAGTGCTAGTATACCTAGCGGGAGCTACGAGCAGTACTTC

size: -
V: TRBV29-1
D: -
J: TRBJ2-2
CDR3: CSVKSRNTGELFF
DNA: TGCAGCGTTAAAAGCAGGAACACCGGGGAGCTGTTTTTT

size: few
V: TRBV29-1
D: -
J: TRBJ2-7
CDR3: CSVSGPTDPYEQYF
DNA: TGCAGCGTTTCCGGGCCCACGGACCCCTACGAGCAGTACTTC

size: once
V: TRBV29-1
D: TRBD1
J: TRBJ2-7
CDR3: CSVTGTGVEQYF
DNA: TGCAGCGTTACCGGGACAGGGGTCGAGCAGTACTTC

size: many
V: TRBV4-1
D: -
J: TRBJ1-3
CDR3: CASSQGDNSGNTIYF
DNA: TGCGCCAGCAGCCAAGGGGACAACTCTGGAAACACCATATATTTT

size: few
V: TRBV4-1
D: -
J: TRBJ2-5
CDR3: CASSHHTNSRETQYF
DNA: TGCGCCAGCAGCCATCACACAAACTCCCGAGAGACCCAGTACTTC

size: many
V: TRBV9
D: -
J: TRBJ2-7
CDR3: CASSKDHSLGEQYF
DNA: TGTGCCAGCAGCAAGGACCATAGCCTAGGCGAGCAGTACTTC

size: many
V: TRBV4-1
D: -
J: TRBJ2-1
CDR3: CASSQAIWPLKNIYNEQFF
DNA: TGCGCCAGCAGCCAAGCCATCTGGCCACTAAAAAATATCTACAATGAGCAGTTCTTC

size: many
V: TRBV12-3/TRBV12-4
D: -
J: TRBJ2-1
CDR3: CASSFYNEQFF
DNA: TGTGCCAGCAGTTTTTACAATGAGCAGTTCTTC

size: many
V: TRBV12-3/TRBV12-4
D: -
J: TRBJ1-3
CDR3: CASTPTEGVATIYF
DNA: TGTGCCAGCACCCCCACCGAGGGAGTAGCCACCATATATTTT

size: many
V: TRBV7-6
D: TRBD2
J: TRBJ2-1
CDR3: CASSQYLAGNEQFF
DNA: TGTGCCAGCAGCCAGTACCTAGCGGGCAATGAGCAGTTCTTC

size: many
V: TRBV5-4
D: TRBD2
J: TRBJ2-1
CDR3: CASSSRVAGGSNEQFF
DNA: TGTGCCAGCAGCTCCCGGGTAGCGGGAGGGTCCAATGAGCAGTTCTTC

size: -
V: TRBV7-3
D: -
J: TRBJ2-3
CDR3: CASSRHTTDTQYF
DNA: TGTGCCAGCAGCCGCCATACTACAGATACGCAGTATTTT

size: many
V: TRBV19
D: TRBD2
J: TRBJ2-1
CDR3: CASSPSLLAGGGDEQFF
DNA: TGTGCCAGTAGTCCCTCCCTTCTAGCGGGAGGCGGGGATGAGCAGTTCTTC

size: -
V: TRBV12-3/TRBV12-4
D: TRBD1
J: TRBJ2-7
CDR3: CASSPRDREAEQYF
DNA: TGTGCCAGCAGTCCCCGGGACAGGGAGGCCGAGCAGTACTTC

size: many
V: TRBV7-7
D: TRBD2
J: TRBJ2-5
CDR3: CASSRGVSQETQYF
DNA: TGTGCTAGCAGCCGGGGGGTGAGCCAAGAGACCCAGTACTTC